This is a list of T cell receptor beta chains from one sample in a study of cytotoxic CD8 clonotypes in ibrutinib-treated CLL. The method was immunoSEQ multiplex PCR; TCRdb's version includes in-frame clones alone and lacks a portion of them. This sample has 200,000 or so clones; more than 65% occur once, and the top ten carry more than 4.5%. The specimen comprised PBMCs, sampled after 12 months of ibrutinib treatment. These receptors came from a human donor with chronic lymphocytic leukemia. Both conserved end residues are part of each CDR3. A D gene is named only where the DNA matches it firmly. The size field is filled for only some rows; it gives once, few, many or a size class.

-,TRBV5-1,TRBJ1-4,-,TGCGCCAGCAGCCGGGGACGGGCAACTAATGAAAAACTGTTTTTT,CASSRGRATNEKLFF
TRBD1,TRBV6-5,TRBJ2-7,-,TGTGCCAGCTCCCCAGGGGGCAACTACGAGCAGTACTTC,CASSPGGNYEQYF
-,TRBV11-2,TRBJ2-1,-,TGTGCCAGCAGCCGGGGGGCAGGTGAGCAGTTCTTC,CASSRGAGEQFF
-,TRBV6-5,TRBJ2-7,-,TGTGCCAGCAGTTACAAGGCGGGCTACGAGCAGTACTTC,CASSYKAGYEQYF
TRBD2,TRBV19,TRBJ2-1,-,TGTGCCAGTAGTATACAAGCGGGGGGGCGATTTGAGCAGTTCTTC,CASSIQAGGRFEQFF
TRBD1,TRBV6-5,TRBJ1-3,few,TGTGCCAGCAGCCCTAGACAGGGGACTGGAAACACCATATATTTT,CASSPRQGTGNTIYF
-,TRBV4-3,TRBJ2-6,-,TGCGCCAGCAGCCCCGAAGCTGGGGGAATCGTCCTGACTTTC,CASSPEAGGIVLTF
TRBD2,TRBV13,TRBJ2-1,-,TGTGCCAGCAGCCAGAGACTAGCGGGGTTAGAGCAGTTCTTC,CASSQRLAGLEQFF
-,TRBV7-3,TRBJ1-1,-,TGTGCCAGCAGCTCCTATAAGGAAAGTGAAGCTTTCTTT,CASSSYKESEAFF
TRBD1,TRBV5-4,TRBJ1-2,-,TGTGCCAGCAGCCCGGACAGGGTAGCTGGCTACACCTTC,CASSPDRVAGYTF
-,TRBV9,TRBJ2-7,few,TGTGCCAGCAGCGTAGATTGGGAGTCTGTCTACGAGCAGTACTTC,CASSVDWESVYEQYF
TRBD1,TRBV19,TRBJ1-5,-,TGTGCCAGTAGGGGACAGGGGGCTGATAGGCAGCCCCAGCATTTT,CASRGQGADRQPQHF
TRBD2,TRBV9,TRBJ2-1,-,TGTGCCAGCAACAAACTAGCGGGGGATGAGCAGTTCTTC,CASNKLAGDEQFF
-,TRBV7-2,TRBJ2-7,-,TGTGCCAGCAGCTTGGCGGGAACGACAGCGTACTCCTACGAGCAGTACTTC,CASSLAGTTAYSYEQYF
-,TRBV29-1,TRBJ2-3,-,TGCAGCGTTGTTTCAGACACAGATACGCAGTATTTT,CSVVSDTDTQYF
TRBD2,TRBV30,TRBJ2-3,-,TGTGCCTGGAGTGGGGGGGGTAGCTCAGATACGCAGTATTTT,CAWSGGGSSDTQYF
-,TRBV6-5,TRBJ1-2,few,TGTGCCAGCAGTTACTTCGGACAGCTCTATGGCTACACCTTC,CASSYFGQLYGYTF
-,TRBV25-1,TRBJ1-3,-,TGTGCCAGCAGTGATTCTGCTTCTGGAAACACCATATATTTT,CASSDSASGNTIYF
TRBD1,TRBV7-3,TRBJ2-2,-,TGTGCCAGCAGTTGGGGGACAGCAAACACCGGGGAGCTGTTTTTT,CASSWGTANTGELFF
TRBD2,TRBV11-1,TRBJ2-7,few,TGTGCCAGCAGCTTAACTAGCGGGAGGGCCTACGAGCAGTACTTC,CASSLTSGRAYEQYF
TRBD2,TRBV9,TRBJ2-3,once,TGTGCCAGCAGCGTCCAGGGACTAGACACAGATACGCAGTATTTT,CASSVQGLDTDTQYF
-,TRBV2,TRBJ2-5,-,TGTGCCAGCAGTAGTCAGACAGATTCCCAAGAGACCCAGTACTTC,CASSSQTDSQETQYF
-,TRBV29-1,TRBJ1-2,-,TGCAGCGTCAGACAGGCTAACTATGGCTACACCTTC,CSVRQANYGYTF
TRBD1,TRBV2,TRBJ2-7,-,TGTGCCAGCAGTGAACTGGGACAGGGGGCGCCGTCCTACGAGCAGTACTTC,CASSELGQGAPSYEQYF
-,TRBV10-2,TRBJ2-7,-,TGCGCCAGCAGTGAGTCCAGCTTAGACGAGCAGTACTTC,CASSESSLDEQYF
TRBD2,TRBV15,TRBJ2-1,-,TGTGCCACCAGCAGAGGGCTAGCGGGAGTTCTTGAGCAGTTCTTC,CATSRGLAGVLEQFF
TRBD2,TRBV7-8,TRBJ2-1,-,TGTGCCAGCAGCTGGAGCCGGGGACTAGCGGGAGGAAACAATGAGCAGTTCTTC,CASSWSRGLAGGNNEQFF
-,TRBV19,TRBJ1-5,-,TGTGCCAGTAGCCGCAGGACAAACTACATGGATCAGCCCCAGCATTTT,CASSRRTNYMDQPQHF
-,TRBV5-1,TRBJ1-2,-,TGCGCCAGCAGCCTTCAGTCCTATGGGGGTGGCTACACCTTC,CASSLQSYGGGYTF
-,TRBV30,TRBJ1-2,-,TGTGCTATCCAACTGCAGACGAGAAACTATGGCTACACCTTC,CAIQLQTRNYGYTF
-,TRBV2,TRBJ1-1,-,TGTGCCAGCAGTGACTTGAGTGCAGGGGAAGCTTTCTTT,CASSDLSAGEAFF
TRBD2,TRBV29-1,TRBJ2-2,-,TGCAGCGTCGGACTAGCGGGGGGAGTTGGCGGGGAGCTGTTTTTT,CSVGLAGGVGGELFF
TRBD2,TRBV4-2,TRBJ2-7,-,TGTGCCAGCAGCCAAGCAGTGTGGGGCGGGAGTACCTACGAGCAGTACTTC,CASSQAVWGGSTYEQYF
-,TRBV21-1,TRBJ2-7,-,TGTGCCAGCAGCAACCTCCCGACTGCGGGAGGTGAGCAGTACTTC,CASSNLPTAGGEQYF
-,TRBV21-1,TRBJ1-4,few,TGTGCCAGCAGGGGGACAGGGACTAATGAAAAACTGTTTTTT,CASRGTGTNEKLFF
-,TRBV27,TRBJ1-2,-,TGTGCCAGCAGTTTTGACCCTTTGGAGGGCTATGGCTACACCTTC,CASSFDPLEGYGYTF
-,TRBV28,TRBJ1-1,-,TGTGCCAGCAGACTCCCATTGGGCGCGAACACTGAAGCTTTCTTT,CASRLPLGANTEAFF
-,TRBV27,TRBJ1-2,-,TGTGCCAGCAGTTTAGAGGGAAACTATGGCTACACCTTC,CASSLEGNYGYTF
-,TRBV29-1,TRBJ1-1,-,TGCAGCGCCCGGGGGACAAAGAAGATGAACACTGAAGCTTTCTTT,CSARGTKKMNTEAFF
-,TRBV19,TRBJ2-5,-,TGTGCCAGTAGTATCGACTTCCAAGAGACCCAGTACTTC,CASSIDFQETQYF
-,TRBV28,TRBJ1-4,-,TGTGCCACCCGGGAATTGAATGAAAAACTGTTTTTT,CATRELNEKLFF
-,TRBV27,TRBJ2-7,-,TGTGCCAGCAGTTCACGGGGCGGGACTCCGCCCGAGCAGTACTTC,CASSSRGGTPPEQYF
-,TRBV11-2,TRBJ1-2,-,TGTGCCAGCAGCGAGGGACCCAGCTATGGCTACACCTTC,CASSEGPSYGYTF
-,TRBV30,TRBJ2-5,-,TGTGCCTGGAGTGTAGGAGGGGAACACGAGACCCAGTACTTC,CAWSVGGEHETQYF
TRBD1,TRBV6-6,TRBJ1-1,-,TGTGCCAGCAGTTCCCCCGACAGGGCTTTGAACACTGAAGCTTTCTTT,CASSSPDRALNTEAFF
-,TRBV6-5,TRBJ1-4,-,TGTGCCAGCAGTTACTTATACAGGGTGGGGAATGAAAAACTGTTTTTT,CASSYLYRVGNEKLFF
-,TRBV27,TRBJ2-7,-,TGTGCCAGCAGTCCTTTGCTTTGGCAGTCCTCCTACGAGCAGTACTTC,CASSPLLWQSSYEQYF
-,TRBV11-2,TRBJ2-2,-,TGTGCCAGCAGCTTATTTCGGGCCACCGGGGAGCTGTTTTTT,CASSLFRATGELFF
TRBD1,TRBV9,TRBJ1-1,-,TGTGCCAGCAGCGTAGCTCGGGCAGGGGGGGAAATAGTAGCTTTCTTT,CASSVARAGGEIVAFF
TRBD1,TRBV18,TRBJ1-1,-,TGTGCCAGCTCACCATACCATGACAGGGGACAAATGAACACTGAAGCTTTCTTT,CASSPYHDRGQMNTEAFF
-,TRBV10-2,TRBJ2-1,-,TGCGCCAGCGGGAGTAGTATAGTTTCTCCCTCCAATGAGCAGTTCTTC,CASGSSIVSPSNEQFF
-,TRBV5-8,TRBJ1-1,once,TGTGCCAGCAGCTTGTCGGCCTTGGGGGTAACTGAAGCTTTCTTT,CASSLSALGVTEAFF
-,TRBV7-3,TRBJ1-3,once,TGTGCCAGCAGCTTAAATGGACGGGACACCCTCGGGAGGGGAAACACCATATATTTT,CASSLNGRDTLGRGNTIYF
TRBD1,TRBV5-8,TRBJ1-1,many,TGTGCCAGCAGCTTGTTCAGACAGGGGCCCATGAACACTGAAGCTTTCTTT,CASSLFRQGPMNTEAFF
-,TRBV28,TRBJ1-4,-,TGTGCCAGCAGTTTTGATGAAAAACTGTTTTTT,CASSFDEKLFF
-,TRBV25-1,TRBJ1-1,-,TGTGCCAGCAGTGAAACAGGGCCCCCGAACACTGAAGCTTTCTTT,CASSETGPPNTEAFF
-,TRBV2,TRBJ1-4,-,TGTGCCAGCAGTGACCTACAAATAACTAATGAAAAACTGTTTTTT,CASSDLQITNEKLFF
-,TRBV18,TRBJ2-1,few,TGTGCCAGCTCAAAACTAGCTGACACCTACAATGAGCAGTTCTTC,CASSKLADTYNEQFF
-,TRBV9,TRBJ2-1,-,TGTGCCAGCAGCGTAATCGGGAGAGGGCCTGGGAATGAGCAGTTCTTC,CASSVIGRGPGNEQFF